This TCR beta chain was found in a study of T-cell memory formation after mild COVID-19. Sample barcodes and UMIs were carried by the TCR alpha and TCR beta cDNA libraries that 5'RACE generated with constant-segment primers. TCRdb re-analysed the 5' RACE reads in MiXCR, keeping a single row per CDR3 protein. The table includes 450,000 or so distinct CDR3 sequences, around a quarter detected once. In its sample, this clonotype was seen a few times. Its target is not known. Notes on the study in general: Contracting CD4+ clones lay largely in CM and EM, with CD8+ ones residing in EMRA. Whether day 37 second-wave clones are SARS-CoV-2-specific was not confirmed.

This clonotype was obtained from an adult woman who had mild COVID-19 (a few samples of this study predate the infection). Cell type and time point are not known. Specimen: PBMCs or a T cell subset sorted from them (not recorded which).

The DNA of the CDR3 is TGTGCCAGCTCACCACCGGTAGGGGCGGGCGCTGAAGCTTTCTTT. It specifies CASSPPVGAGAEAFF. This rearrangement joins TRBV18 to TRBJ1-1, with a possible D match to TRBD1 (5 bases). Germline V lookup: CDR1 KGHSH, CDR2 LQKENI. This CDR3 region has 15 residues. The V end lost 0 bases, the J end lost 6 bases, and 14 bases lay between the germline ends.